The 25 T cell receptor beta chains given below trace back to one sample, sequenced in a study of T cells in Graves' hyperthyroidism and ophthalmopathy. Amplification of TCR beta CDR3 regions used RNA as the template. When the TCR CDR3 underwent first-round RT-PCR, the HTBI primer set was used. One entry per CDR3 protein results from TCRdb running MiXCR on the multiplex PCR reads. The profile shows some 400,000 distinct CDR3 sequences, about 15% of them singletons. The sequencing sample was made of blood. The receptors come from a woman aged 55-75 years with Graves' hyperthyroidism.

On this clonotype itself: This may arise from a read error, as a much more abundant clone is one base away. V is TRBV18 and J is TRBJ2-5, with a tentative D call TRBD1 (5 bases). Germline V gene lookup returns CDR1 KGHSH and CDR2 LQKENI. CDR3 length: 13 amino acids. The CDR3 protein is CASSSPGMETQYF. CDR3 bases: TGTGCCAGCTCATCACCAGGGATGGAGACCCAGTACTTC.

Ten or more counts support this clonotype. This chain connects TRBV24-1 to TRBJ2-1; D may be TRBD1 (6 bases). The CDR3 loop spans 14 amino acids. V gave up 9 bases and J gave up 3 bases, with 14 bases separating them. Germline V lookup: CDR1 KGHDR, CDR2 SFDVKD. DNA for the CDR3: TGTGCCACCCCACGTGACAGGTTCTACAATGAGCAGTTCTTC. Translation: CATPRDRFYNEQFF.

In this sample, this clonotype turned up a few times. This chain uses TRBV29-1 with TRBJ2-7, with D unclear. There are 13 residues in the CDR3. The germline V gene has CDR1 SQVTM and CDR2 ANQGSEA. V gave up 0 bases and J gave up 0 bases, with 6 bases separating them. CDR3 residues: CSVEDHTSYEQYF. The CDR3 DNA is TGCAGCGTTGAAGATCACACCTCCTACGAGCAGTACTTC.

This clonotype was observed at least ten times. The genes are TRBV13 and TRBJ2-6; D is uncertain. The CDR3 sequence is 13 residues long. Germline assignment: CDR1 PRHDT and CDR2 FYEKMQ (reference sequence). Trimming pared 5 bases from V and 2 bases from J, leaving 4 bases between. CDR3 nucleotides: TGTGCCAGCAGCCGTGCTGGGGCCAACGTCCTGACTTTC. Translating it yields CASSRAGANVLTF.

The chain carries TRBV30 and TRBJ1-1, with D possibly TRBD1 on 5 matching bases. The CDR3 contains 12 residues. The V gene's germline CDR1 is GTSNPN and CDR2 SVGIG (reference sequence). Trimming cost V 0 bases and J 10 bases, with 12 bases left between them. This CDR3 is CAWSVSLGTAFF. The CDR3, as DNA: TGTGCCTGGAGTGTATCCCTGGGGACAGCTTTCTTT.

The chain has TRBV6-6 and TRBJ2-2, with a possible D match to TRBD2 (6 bases). The CDR3 is 16 amino acids. With 0 bases removed from V and 6 bases from J, the gap between germline ends came to 14 bases. Germline assignment: CDR1 MNHNY and CDR2 SVGAGI (reference sequence). The CDR3 sequence: CASSYSLGGGSGELFF. CDR3 DNA: TGTGCCAGCAGTTACTCGTTGGGGGGAGGCTCCGGGGAGCTGTTTTTT.

V and J are TRBV9 and TRBJ2-2, with D maybe TRBD1 (6 bases). The length of the CDR3 is 13 residues. The V gene lost 6 bases and the J gene lost 3 bases, with 9 bases spanning the gap. Germline V gene data show CDR1 as SGDLS and CDR2 as YYNGEE. The CDR3 reads CASNTGYTGELFF. The CDR3 nucleotides are TGTGCCAGCAACACAGGGTACACCGGGGAGCTGTTTTTT.

The chain combines TRBV20-1 with TRBJ2-1; 11 nucleotides line up with TRBD2. CDR3 length equals 15 residues. Germline loops: CDR1 DFQATT, CDR2 SNEGSKA (reference sequence). Trimming cost V 3 bases and J 7 bases; bases outside gene matches: 8. The CDR3 loop reads CSARTLAGDSNEQFF. CDR3 DNA: TGCAGTGCTAGGACACTAGCGGGAGATTCAAATGAGCAGTTCTTC.

This clonotype was observed many times. The rearrangement links TRBV12-3 or TRBV12-4 to TRBJ2-2, with TRBD2 matching over 10 bases. The CDR3 is made up of 16 amino acids. Trimming removed 3 bases from V and 1 base from J; junction bases left unmatched: 2. In DNA form, the CDR3 reads TGTGCCAGCAGTTTCGGACTAGCGGTGAACACCGGGGAGCTGTTTTTT. Amino acids: CASSFGLAVNTGELFF.

This clonotype was seen only a few times. The chain joins TRBV3-1 to TRBJ2-1, with no clear D. Trimming stripped 0 bases from V and 5 bases from J, with 5 bases between. The germline V gene encodes CDR1 LGHDT and CDR2 YNNKEL (reference sequence). The CDR3 extends over 13 amino acids. The CDR3 protein is CASSQDRHNEQFF. The CDR3 DNA reads as TGTGCCAGCAGCCAAGACCGCCACAATGAGCAGTTCTTC.

This clonotype came up a few times. The junction shows a germline mismatch at one end, possibly a read error. The chain's CDR3 is CASSSQGLQPQHF. The CDR3 nucleotides are TGTGCTAGCAGCTCGCAGGGGTTGCAGCCCCAGCATTTT. The gene calls are TRBV7-7 and TRBJ1-5; D may be TRBD1 (6 bases). CDR1 is SSHAT and CDR2 is FNYEAQ in the germline V gene (reference sequence). The CDR3 is 13 amino acids.

This rearrangement joins TRBV4-1 to TRBJ1-1; D not resolved. CDR1 and CDR2 from the germline V gene are MGHRA and YSYEKL. The V gene lost 5 bases and the J gene lost 2 bases, with 18 bases spanning the gap. CDR3 length equals 16 residues. The CDR3 nucleotides read TGCGCCAGCAGCTCACCTCCGTGGAGGTCAAACACTGAAGCTTTCTTT. This translates into CASSSPPWRSNTEAFF.

This clonotype occurred many times. The V call is TRBV6-1, the J call TRBJ2-3; 8 positions match TRBD1. This CDR3 has 13 residues. The V gene end was trimmed by 8 bases and the J gene end by 1 base; junction bases not matched to a gene: 2. The germline gives CDR1 MNHNS, CDR2 SASEGT. The CDR3: CASSDRGTDTQYF. CDR3 DNA sequence: TGTGCCAGCTCGGACAGGGGCACAGATACGCAGTATTTT.

This clonotype has at least ten counts. This sequence joins TRBV6-1 and TRBJ2-3; the D call may be TRBD1 or TRBD2 (5 bases each). Germline V gene sequence: CDR1 MNHNS, CDR2 SASEGT. The CDR3 has 17 amino acids. V lost 0 bases, J lost 2 bases, and 15 bases lay in between. The DNA for the CDR3 is TGTGCCAGCAGTGAAGCGGGGGTGGCTACTAACACAGATACGCAGTATTTT. Translation: CASSEAGVATNTDTQYF.

This clonotype was observed at least ten times. DNA of the CDR3: TGTGCCAGCAGCTTGCCAGGGGGTGGTGGCTACACCTTC. Amino acid sequence: CASSLPGGGGYTF. The rearrangement joins TRBV11-3 to TRBJ1-2; TRBD1 agrees at 7 bases. Unmatched junction bases numbered 5, after V lost 3 bases and J lost 7 bases. The V gene's germline CDR1 is SGHNT and CDR2 YENEEA. This CDR3 spans 13 amino acids. Based on the CDR3 plus reference TRBV11-3 and TRBJ1-2, the full variable domain is EAGVVQSPRYKIIEKKQPVAFWCNPISGHNTLYWYLQNLGQGPELLIRYENEEAVDDSQLPKDRFSAERLKGVDSTLKIQPAELGDSAVYLCASSLPGGGGYTFGSGTRLTVV.

The table lists this clonotype with many counts. The CDR3 DNA is TGTGCCAGCAGTTACATGAGCGGGAGAAGGTCAGATACGCAGTATTTT. Its protein product is CASSYMSGRRSDTQYF. This chain joins TRBV6-5 and TRBJ2-3; 8 bases agree with TRBD2. This CDR3 contains 16 residues. Trimming at V came to 2 bases and at J to 4 bases, leaving 8 bases not matched to a gene. The germline gives CDR1 MNHEY, CDR2 SVGAGI.

The sample holds many counts of this clonotype. The DNA of the CDR3 is TGTGCCAGCAGTTCTGGGACTAGCGGGAGCAATGAGCAGTTCTTC. Amino acid sequence: CASSSGTSGSNEQFF. The chain joins TRBV28 to TRBJ2-1; 14 nucleotides line up with TRBD2. The V and J ends lost 4 bases and 6 bases, in that order; junction bases with no gene match: 2. Germline-derived CDR1 and CDR2 are MDHEN and SYDVKM. This CDR3 has 15 amino acids.

Of note for this clonotype: One junction end does not reproduce the germline sequence, and a read error may be involved. The chain carries TRBV19 and TRBJ1-1, with D maybe TRBD1 (5 bases). Germline V gives CDR1 LNHDA, CDR2 SQIVND (reference sequence). The CDR3 totals 13 residues. Here the CDR3 DNA reads TGTGCCAGTAATTGGCAGGGCCTTACTGAAGCTTCCTTT. Its protein is CASNWQGLTEASF.

The chain links TRBV5-1 to TRBJ2-7; 8 bases fit TRBD2. Germline V gives CDR1 SGHRS, CDR2 YFSETQ. J lost 6 bases, V lost 5 bases, and 13 bases had no gene match. There are 15 residues in the CDR3. Here the CDR3 DNA reads TGCGCCAGCAGACCGGGAGCGGGAGTAATTGGCGAGCAGTACTTC. Translating gives CASRPGAGVIGEQYF.

This clonotype was recorded at least ten times. The chain carries TRBV6-1 and TRBJ1-1; TRBD1 matches at 7 bases. The CDR3 length is 14 residues. The J segment lost 5 bases and the V segment lost 5 bases, leaving 8 bases of the junction unmatched. Per the germline V gene, CDR1 is MNHNS and CDR2 is SASEGT. The CDR3 region has the DNA TGTGCCAGCAGTTCCACCCTCAGGGGGACTGAAGCTTTCTTT. Amino acid sequence: CASSSTLRGTEAFF.

The chain carries TRBV29-1 and TRBJ1-1, with 10 bases identical to TRBD1. The CDR3 totals 16 residues. After removal of 3 bases from V and 0 bases from J, the junction contained 7 bases not matched to a gene. The V gene's germline CDR1 is SQVTM and CDR2 ANQGSEA. CDR3 coding DNA: TGCAGCGTTGAGGGGACAGGGGAATATATGAACACTGAAGCTTTCTTT. This codes for CSVEGTGEYMNTEAFF.

This chain connects TRBV20-1 to TRBJ2-3; TRBD2 is a possible D gene (6 bases). Looked up from germline, CDR1 is DFQATT and CDR2 is SNEGSKA (reference sequence). V was pared by 4 bases and J by 4 bases, with 18 bases between. CDR3 length equals 15 residues. DNA of the CDR3: TGCAGTGCTACCCAACTAGCAGGGTCCCCAGATACGCAGTATTTT. Its protein is CSATQLAGSPDTQYF.

The chain recombines TRBV5-1 with TRBJ2-2; a possible D gene is TRBD1 (5 bases). V was clipped by 1 base and J by 3 bases, with 10 bases between them. CDR1 and CDR2 (germline): SGHRS, YFSETQ. The CDR3 has 15 residues. Here the CDR3 reads CASSLSLGDTGELFF. CDR3 coding DNA: TGCGCCAGCAGCTTGTCTTTAGGGGACACCGGGGAGCTGTTTTTT.

The sample holds many counts of this clonotype. The rearrangement links TRBV6-1 to TRBJ2-7; 7 nucleotides align to TRBD1. This CDR3 region has 14 residues. Trimming cost V 6 bases and J 4 bases; bases outside gene matches: 9. CDR1 and CDR2 (germline): MNHNS, SASEGT. The CDR3 region has the DNA TGTGCCAGCAGGAACACAGGGGCTACGTACGAGCAGTACTTC. This sequence encodes CASRNTGATYEQYF.

This clonotype occurred a few times. The chain carries TRBV12-5 and TRBJ2-3, with 7 bases lining up with TRBD2. The CDR3 extends over 16 amino acids. The ends lost 1 base at V and 2 bases at J; junction bases unmatched: 6. Germline V CDR1 and CDR2: LGHNT, FRNRAP. DNA for the CDR3: TGTGCTAGTGGTTTGGCCCCGGGAGGTATCACAGATACGCAGTATTTT. It codes for CASGLAPGGITDTQYF.